Listed here are 32 T cell receptor beta chains from one sample, sequenced in a study of CD8 T cells in ankylosing spondylitis. TCRdb passed the 5' RACE reads through MiXCR, listing each CDR3 protein once. The sample records fewer than 200,000 distinct CDR3 sequences, 15% to 20% being singletons. The material sequenced was blood, either unsorted or a sorted T cell fraction (not recorded which). The receptors were gathered from a male donor between 5 and 35 years old with ankylosing spondylitis or in good health (not recorded which).

This clonotype showed up many times. The chain couples TRBV30 to TRBJ1-6, with a possible D match to TRBD1 (6 bases). V lost 4 bases to trimming and J lost 5 bases, with 12 bases between them. Germline-derived CDR1 and CDR2 are GTSNPN and SVGIG (reference sequence). The CDR3 length is 14 residues. CDR3 loop: CAWNTGWNNSPLHF. The CDR3 DNA sequence: TGTGCCTGGAACACAGGGTGGAATAATTCACCCCTCCACTTT.

This clonotype occurred many times. The chain couples TRBV12-3 or TRBV12-4 to TRBJ2-1, with D perhaps TRBD2 (5 bases). The CDR3 length is 17 residues. The V end lost 4 bases, the J end lost 1 base, and 17 bases lay between the germline ends. This chain's CDR3 is CASSSPRRRRSYNEQFF. CDR3 nucleotide sequence: TGTGCCAGCAGTTCCCCCCGGAGGAGAAGGTCCTACAATGAGCAGTTCTTC.

The chain employs TRBV13 and TRBJ1-6; a weak D match, TRBD1 (5 bases). The length of the CDR3 is 14 residues. CDR1 and CDR2 from the germline V gene are PRHDT and FYEKMQ (reference sequence). V dropped 5 bases and J dropped 9 bases, with 14 bases sitting between them. The CDR3 region is CASSPNFQGSPLHF. As DNA, the CDR3 is TGTGCCAGCAGCCCTAATTTTCAGGGTTCACCCCTCCACTTT.

This clonotype was detected only once. The genes are TRBV18 and TRBJ2-5, with D unclear. The CDR3 has 18 amino acids. The germline gives CDR1 KGHSH, CDR2 LQKENI. The germline V and J ends were trimmed by 0 bases and 7 bases, with 24 bases remaining between them. Written as DNA, the CDR3 is TGTGCCAGCTCACCACCCATCGACCTGATTGCGGCCGCAAGGACCCAGTACTTC. This gives the protein CASSPPIDLIAAARTQYF.

This clonotype has ten or more counts. The rearrangement joins TRBV5-1 to TRBJ2-1; 8 nucleotides agree with TRBD2. Germline CDR1 reads SGHRS; CDR2 reads YFSETQ. The V gene end was trimmed by 0 bases and the J gene end by 9 bases; junction bases not matched to a gene: 11. The CDR3 is 16 amino acids. CDR3 sequence: CASSLAAGGAFSEQFF. The CDR3 region has the DNA TGCGCCAGCAGCTTGGCCGCGGGGGGCGCCTTTAGTGAGCAGTTCTTC.

The V and J genes are TRBV9 and TRBJ2-1; 9 bases fit TRBD1. The V and J ends lost 2 bases and 5 bases, in that order; junction bases with no gene match: 5. This CDR3 has 15 residues. Germline V gene lookup returns CDR1 SGDLS and CDR2 YYNGEE. The CDR3 sequence: CASSVTGGENNEQFF. The CDR3 nucleotides are TGTGCCAGCAGCGTGACAGGGGGAGAAAACAATGAGCAGTTCTTC.

This clonotype has at least ten counts. The chain uses TRBV5-1 and TRBJ2-3; D might be TRBD2 (6 bases). Germline V gives CDR1 SGHRS, CDR2 YFSETQ. The CDR3 is 16 residues long. The V end lost 2 bases, the J end lost 0 bases, and 13 bases lay between the germline ends. CDR3 residues: CASSFQVGTSTDTQYF. The CDR3 nucleotides are TGCGCCAGCAGCTTCCAGGTTGGGACTAGCACAGATACGCAGTATTTT.

This clonotype was found many times. V and J are TRBV20-1 and TRBJ2-7; the D gene is possibly TRBD2 (7 bases). The V gene lost 6 bases and the J gene lost 2 bases, with 20 bases spanning the gap. From germline, CDR1 is DFQATT and CDR2 SNEGSKA (reference sequence). The CDR3 totals 15 residues. DNA for the CDR3: TGCAGTGCCCGGAGGGGTGGCGGGGGCACCTACGAGCAGTACTTC. It translates to CSARRGGGGTYEQYF.

This clonotype was counted only a few times. The chain joins TRBV12-3 or TRBV12-4 to TRBJ2-1, with TRBD1 matching 10 bases. The CDR3 extends over 15 amino acids. Trimming at V came to 6 bases and at J to 8 bases, leaving 10 bases not matched to a gene. DNA for the CDR3: TGTGCCAGCAGCCTCGGACAGGGGGTAAGGTATGAGCAGTTCTTC. It encodes CASSLGQGVRYEQFF.

This clonotype showed up many times. This chain links TRBV29-1 with TRBJ2-1, with 10 bases identical to TRBD1. The V segment lost 4 bases and the J segment 10 bases; nucleotides outside the gene matches: 7. Per the germline V gene, CDR1 is SQVTM and CDR2 is ANQGSEA. The CDR3 is 13 residues long. The CDR3: CSVAGTGATEQFF. The DNA for the CDR3 is TGCAGCGTTGCCGGGACAGGGGCGACCGAGCAGTTCTTC.

This clonotype was recorded at least ten times. The chain employs TRBV2 and TRBJ2-1; possibly TRBD2 for D (6 bases). From germline, CDR1 is SNHLY and CDR2 FYNNEI. V gave up 4 bases and J gave up 10 bases, with 8 bases separating them. This CDR3 is built from 11 residues. CDR3 coding DNA: TGTGCCAGCAGTGTGGAGGGAGAGCAGTTCTTC. Encoded protein: CASSVEGEQFF.

The chain is built from TRBV4-2 and TRBJ2-2; D is unresolved. Germline V gene sequence: CDR1 LGHNA, CDR2 YNFKEQ. Trimming stripped 4 bases from V and 7 bases from J, with 16 bases between. The CDR3 runs 15 residues. CDR3 amino acids: CASSRSEMFDGELFF. The CDR3 coding sequence is TGTGCCAGCAGCCGAAGTGAAATGTTTGACGGGGAGCTGTTTTTT.

This clonotype was observed many times. The chain carries TRBV5-5 and TRBJ2-3; D ambiguous. The CDR3 covers 14 residues. The V end was cut by 4 bases, the J end by 6 bases, with 15 bases between. CDR1 and CDR2 (germline): SGHKS, YYEKEE (reference sequence). CDR3 protein: CASSIGPRPDTQYF. The CDR3 nucleotides are TGTGCCAGCAGCATAGGACCTCGGCCGGATACGCAGTATTTT.

There are many counts of this clonotype. This CDR3 fails to terminate in the conserved phenylalanine or tryptophan, so it likely reflects a read error. Because the CDR3's place on the DNA is in doubt, the DNA is left out and the CDR3 is given as listed by TCRdb. The chain has TRBV7-9 and TRBJ2-3; the table's D call TRBD2 went unverified against the DNA. From its first to its last residue, the CDR3 has 9 amino acids. In germline, CDR1 is SEHNR, CDR2 FQNEAQ (reference sequence). The CDR3 loop is CASSPIGTL.

The table lists this clonotype with many counts. The chain has TRBV7-2 and TRBJ2-7; no clear D. The CDR3 totals 13 residues. Deletions cut 4 bases from V and 3 bases from J, with 10 bases between. CDR1 and CDR2 from the germline V gene are SGHTA and FQGNSA. CDR3 loop: CASSYPWGYEQYF. The CDR3 DNA is TGTGCCAGCAGCTACCCCTGGGGCTACGAGCAGTACTTC.

This clonotype appeared many times. V and J are TRBV15 and TRBJ1-5, with D unclear. The CDR3 covers 15 residues. V dropped 2 bases and J dropped 1 base, with 9 bases sitting between them. CDR1 and CDR2 (germline): LNHNV, YYDKDF (reference sequence). CDR3 sequence: CATSRYDTSNQPQHF. The CDR3 DNA follows: TGTGCCACCAGCAGATACGACACGAGCAATCAGCCCCAGCATTTT.

This clonotype occurred many times. The V and J genes are TRBV12-3 or TRBV12-4 and TRBJ1-5, with 9 positions matching TRBD1. The CDR3 runs to 17 residues. J was trimmed by 6 bases and V by 2 bases; bases with no gene match: 11. In nucleotides, the CDR3 is TGTGCCAGCAGTTTAAGGTTAGGGGGACAGGGTATTCAGCCCCAGCATTTT. Translated: CASSLRLGGQGIQPQHF.

This clonotype was recorded many times. The rearrangement joins TRBV6-6 to TRBJ1-3, with D unresolved. The V and J ends lost 7 bases and 0 bases respectively, with 13 bases between them. This CDR3 has 15 amino acids. Germline values: CDR1 MNHNY, CDR2 SVGAGI (reference sequence). The chain's CDR3 is CASTLDGRSGNTIYF. DNA for the CDR3: TGTGCCAGCACCCTAGACGGTCGCTCTGGAAACACCATATATTTT.

There are a few counts of this clonotype. A much bigger clone sits one base away, suggesting this may be a read error. The chain recombines TRBV6-2 or TRBV6-3 with TRBJ1-2, with 8 positions matching TRBD1. The CDR3 covers 16 residues. Germline CDR1 and CDR2: MNHEY and SVGEGT. The CDR3 loop is CASSWRPGQEYYGYPF. CDR3 coding DNA: TGTGCCAGCAGTTGGCGTCCGGGACAGGAGTACTATGGCTACCCCTTC.

This clonotype was counted many times. The CDR3 DNA is TGCGCCAGCAGTTTTCGGGGGAGCTCCTACAATGAGCAGTTCTTC. Amino acids: CASSFRGSSYNEQFF. The genes are TRBV10-2 and TRBJ2-1; TRBD2 is a possible D gene (6 bases). The CDR3 has 15 amino acids. Germline values: CDR1 WSHSY, CDR2 SAAADI. V was cut by 5 bases and J by 0 bases, with 11 bases left in between.

The chain recombines TRBV20-1 with TRBJ1-5; TRBD1 aligns across 7 bases. The CDR3 is made up of 13 amino acids. Trimming took 1 base from V and 6 from J; bases not matched to a gene: 3. Germline V CDR1 and CDR2: DFQATT, SNEGSKA (reference sequence). This chain's CDR3 is CSARGQGGQPQHF. The CDR3 DNA sequence: TGCAGTGCTAGAGGACAGGGCGGTCAGCCCCAGCATTTT.

In its sample, this clonotype was seen many times. The chain recombines TRBV27 with TRBJ1-4; tentative D call: TRBD1 (6 bases). This CDR3 region has 14 residues. Trimming left V 2 bases short and J 2 bases short, with 6 bases between. CDR1 and CDR2 (germline): MNHEY, SMNVEV (reference sequence). The CDR3 loop reads CASSLQGTNEKLFF. For the CDR3, the DNA is TGTGCCAGCAGTTTACAGGGGACTAATGAAAAACTGTTTTTT.

In this sample, this clonotype turned up many times. The chain joins TRBV4-2 to TRBJ1-5, with D unresolved. Germline-derived CDR1 and CDR2 are LGHNA and YNFKEQ. The V end lost 0 bases, the J end lost 2 bases, and 11 bases lay between the germline ends. The CDR3 has 16 residues. CDR3: CASSQDRSGGNQPQHF. The DNA of the CDR3 is TGTGCCAGCAGCCAAGATCGCTCGGGAGGCAATCAGCCCCAGCATTTT.

This clonotype was observed many times. The J gene is TRBJ2-3, the V gene TRBV2; D gene ambiguous. In germline, CDR1 is SNHLY, CDR2 FYNNEI. V lost 10 bases and J lost 0, with 20 bases in between. CDR3 size: 16 residues. The CDR3 nucleotides are TGTGCCACTCCCAATGCCGGACGACATAGCACAGATACGCAGTATTTT. Encoded protein: CATPNAGRHSTDTQYF.

The genes are TRBV6-6 and TRBJ2-1; possibly TRBD2 for D (5 bases). This CDR3 has 14 amino acids. Trimming cost V 7 bases and J 7 bases, with 17 bases left between them. Per germline, CDR1 MNHNY and CDR2 SVGAGI (reference sequence). CDR3 coding DNA: TGTGCCAGCAAGTTTCTGAGCGGAGATAATGAGCAGTTCTTC. It is translated as CASKFLSGDNEQFF.

This clonotype occurred many times. The rearrangement uses TRBV20-1 and TRBJ2-1; D call uncertain. The length of the CDR3 is 10 residues. The V end lost 7 bases, the J end lost 5 bases, and 6 bases lay between the germline ends. CDR1 DFQATT and CDR2 SNEGSKA come from the germline V gene (reference sequence). The CDR3 region has the DNA TGCAGTGGCGAGAACAATGAGCAGTTCTTC. The encoded protein is CSGENNEQFF.

This clonotype was picked up many times. The rearrangement joins TRBV20-1 to TRBJ2-1; weak D call: TRBD2 (6 bases). Germline CDR1 reads DFQATT; CDR2 reads SNEGSKA (reference sequence). The V end lost 0 bases, the J end lost 3 bases, and 12 bases lay between the germline ends. This CDR3 comprises 15 residues. DNA of the CDR3: TGCAGTGCTAGAGATCCGGGACTGCTCTACAATGAGCAGTTCTTC. Its translation is CSARDPGLLYNEQFF.

This clonotype was counted once. The chain links TRBV10-3 to TRBJ2-7, with 7 bases aligning to TRBD2. Germline trimming cut 6 bases from V and 0 bases from J; bases unmatched to any gene: 8. The germline V gene encodes CDR1 ENHRY and CDR2 SYGVKD. The CDR3 is 15 residues long. CDR3 nucleotides: TGTGCCATCAGCCCTGAACTAGCGAGCTCCTACGAGCAGTACTTC. Translated: CAISPELASSYEQYF.

This chain joins TRBV18 and TRBJ1-1; 10 bases match TRBD1. The germline V gene encodes CDR1 KGHSH and CDR2 LQKENI. The V segment lost 2 bases and the J segment 0 bases; nucleotides outside the gene matches: 6. The CDR3 consists of 17 residues. DNA of the CDR3: TGTGCCAGCTCACCAAGGGACAGGGGAATGTTGAACACTGAAGCTTTCTTT. Translating gives CASSPRDRGMLNTEAFF.

Here the CDR3 reads CSGGGHEQFF. In DNA, the CDR3 is TGCAGCGGTGGGGGGCATGAGCAGTTCTTC. The chain has TRBV29-1 and TRBJ2-1; D is perhaps TRBD1 or TRBD2 (6 bases each). Trimming removed 7 bases at V and 8 bases at J, with 9 bases between. From germline, CDR1 is SQVTM and CDR2 ANQGSEA. The CDR3 spans 10 residues.

The chain links TRBV20-1 to TRBJ2-2; 10 bases agree with TRBD2. The germline V gene encodes CDR1 DFQATT and CDR2 SNEGSKA (reference sequence). The V segment lost 2 bases and the J segment 7 bases; nucleotides outside the gene matches: 10. The CDR3 covers 16 residues. CDR3 bases: TGCAGTGCTAGAATGGGAAGCGGGAGGGACGTCGGGGAGCTGTTTTTT. Protein sequence: CSARMGSGRDVGELFF.

This clonotype was seen at least ten times. The chain joins TRBV24-1 to TRBJ2-1; D is undetermined. The V gene lost 1 base and the J gene lost 10 bases, with 4 bases spanning the gap. The CDR3 extends over 11 amino acids. Germline loops: CDR1 KGHDR, CDR2 SFDVKD. The CDR3 reads CATSDFWEQFF. DNA for the CDR3: TGTGCCACCAGTGATTTCTGGGAGCAGTTCTTC.